These T cell receptor beta chains were read from a single sample in a study of T cells after somatic rescue of genetic block. The assay was immunoSEQ multiplex PCR, and TCRdb's table has in-frame clones only and misses some. The repertoire holds 70,000 or so clones, with just under 95% as singletons. The sequenced sample consisted of peripheral blood mononuclear cells (PBMCs). The receptors derive from a man aged 35 to 55. CDR3s include the opening cysteine and the closing phenylalanine or tryptophan. Fields, in order: clone size, D gene, V gene, J gene, CDR3 DNA, CDR3 protein. A D gene is named only where the DNA matches it firmly. Clone sizes are given selectively: once, few, many, or a class where the clone is expanded.

abundance: NA
d_gene: TRBD2
v_gene: TRBV7-6
j_gene: TRBJ2-7
CDR3nt: TGTGCCAGCAGCTGGGGCGGGGGGTCCTACGAGCAGTACTTC
CDR3aa: CASSWGGGSYEQYF

abundance: NA
d_gene: TRBD2
v_gene: TRBV28
j_gene: TRBJ2-7
CDR3nt: TGTGCCAGCAGTTTCGTTTTGTGGGAGGGGCGCTACGAGCAGTACTTC
CDR3aa: CASSFVLWEGRYEQYF

abundance: NA
d_gene: TRBD2
v_gene: TRBV7-2
j_gene: TRBJ2-5
CDR3nt: TGTGCCAGCAGCTCGACTAGCGGAGGCGGAGAGACCCAGTACTTC
CDR3aa: CASSSTSGGGETQYF

abundance: NA
d_gene: NA
v_gene: TRBV7-3
j_gene: TRBJ1-2
CDR3nt: TGTGCCAGCAGCTTAAATAGACAGGAGGGCGGCTACACCTTC
CDR3aa: CASSLNRQEGGYTF

abundance: NA
d_gene: NA
v_gene: TRBV5-4
j_gene: TRBJ2-3
CDR3nt: TGTGCCAGCAGCTATGCGGGGCTCACAGATACGCAGTATTTT
CDR3aa: CASSYAGLTDTQYF

abundance: once
d_gene: NA
v_gene: TRBV11-2
j_gene: TRBJ2-2
CDR3nt: TGTGCCAGCAGCCCCCGTATGGGGGGCACCGGGGAGCTGTTTTTT
CDR3aa: CASSPRMGGTGELFF

abundance: NA
d_gene: TRBD1
v_gene: TRBV4-2
j_gene: TRBJ1-2
CDR3nt: TGTGCCAGCAGCCAAGACGCAGGGGGGTATGGCTACACCTTC
CDR3aa: CASSQDAGGYGYTF

abundance: NA
d_gene: NA
v_gene: TRBV11-1
j_gene: TRBJ2-6
CDR3nt: TGTGCCAGCAGAAGCCGCAGCTCTGGGGCCAACGTCCTGACTTTC
CDR3aa: CASRSRSSGANVLTF

abundance: NA
d_gene: TRBD1
v_gene: TRBV5-1
j_gene: TRBJ1-1
CDR3nt: TGCGCCAGCAGCTTGGGACAGGGAAAAGCTGAAGCTTTCTTT
CDR3aa: CASSLGQGKAEAFF

abundance: NA
d_gene: TRBD2
v_gene: TRBV9
j_gene: TRBJ2-7
CDR3nt: TGTGCCAGCAGCGTAGGCCCGGGGGTCGGGGAGGGTTTATTCGAGCAGTACTTC
CDR3aa: CASSVGPGVGEGLFEQYF

abundance: NA
d_gene: NA
v_gene: TRBV5-4
j_gene: TRBJ1-4
CDR3nt: TGTGCCAGCAGCTTGGCCGGGACGGGTAATGAAAAACTGTTTTTT
CDR3aa: CASSLAGTGNEKLFF

abundance: NA
d_gene: TRBD1
v_gene: TRBV27
j_gene: TRBJ2-7
CDR3nt: TGTGCCAGCAGTCTCATTGGGACAGGCACCTACGAGCAGTACTTC
CDR3aa: CASSLIGTGTYEQYF

abundance: NA
d_gene: NA
v_gene: TRBV6-6
j_gene: TRBJ2-7
CDR3nt: TGTGCCAGCAGCCGATCAGGGGAAGAGCAGTACTTC
CDR3aa: CASSRSGEEQYF

abundance: few
d_gene: NA
v_gene: TRBV19
j_gene: TRBJ1-2
CDR3nt: TGTGCCAGTAGTAGGCAGGGAGGCGGCTACACCTTC
CDR3aa: CASSRQGGGYTF

abundance: NA
d_gene: TRBD1
v_gene: TRBV18
j_gene: TRBJ1-2
CDR3nt: TGTGCCAGCTCACCGGGACAGGGTGGCTACACCTTC
CDR3aa: CASSPGQGGYTF

abundance: NA
d_gene: NA
v_gene: TRBV18
j_gene: TRBJ2-1
CDR3nt: TGTGCCAGCTCCTTACAGGGCAATGAGCAGTTCTTC
CDR3aa: CASSLQGNEQFF

abundance: NA
d_gene: TRBD1
v_gene: TRBV5-5
j_gene: TRBJ2-7
CDR3nt: TGTGCCAGCAGCACCGGGACAGGGGTGAGGGAGCAGTACTTC
CDR3aa: CASSTGTGVREQYF

abundance: NA
d_gene: TRBD2
v_gene: TRBV11-1
j_gene: TRBJ2-5
CDR3nt: TGTGCCAGCAGCGTCAGGCGCGGGGGGGCGTGGGAGACCCAGTACTTC
CDR3aa: CASSVRRGGAWETQYF

abundance: NA
d_gene: NA
v_gene: TRBV27
j_gene: TRBJ2-7
CDR3nt: TGTGCCAGCAGCTATGGACCCTCCCCCGGAAGCGAGCAGTACTTC
CDR3aa: CASSYGPSPGSEQYF

abundance: NA
d_gene: TRBD2
v_gene: TRBV7-9
j_gene: TRBJ2-7
CDR3nt: TGTGCCAGCAGCCCAGCGGGGGGACTAGGGCGCTACGAGCAGTACTTC
CDR3aa: CASSPAGGLGRYEQYF

abundance: NA
d_gene: TRBD2
v_gene: TRBV10-1
j_gene: TRBJ2-1
CDR3nt: TGCGCCAGCAGTGAACGGACTAGCGGGAGTGGTGAGCAGTTCTTC
CDR3aa: CASSERTSGSGEQFF

abundance: NA
d_gene: TRBD1
v_gene: TRBV6-1
j_gene: TRBJ1-2
CDR3nt: TGTGCCAGCAGAGCCGGTGGGACAGGGGCTCAAGGCTACACCTTC
CDR3aa: CASRAGGTGAQGYTF

abundance: NA
d_gene: TRBD1
v_gene: TRBV2
j_gene: TRBJ2-1
CDR3nt: TGTGCCAGCAGAGAAGGACAGGGGGGGAGGAATGAGCAGTTCTTC
CDR3aa: CASREGQGGRNEQFF

abundance: NA
d_gene: NA
v_gene: TRBV27
j_gene: TRBJ1-2
CDR3nt: TGTGCCAGCAGTCCGACAGTCGGGGGCCATGGCTATGGCTACACCTTC
CDR3aa: CASSPTVGGHGYGYTF

abundance: NA
d_gene: NA
v_gene: TRBV29-1
j_gene: TRBJ1-5
CDR3nt: TGCAGCGTTGGGGGAAGGGGGTCCGATCAGCCCCAGCATTTT
CDR3aa: CSVGGRGSDQPQHF

abundance: NA
d_gene: NA
v_gene: TRBV6-5
j_gene: TRBJ2-2
CDR3nt: TGTGCCAGCAAAGGCACCGGGGAGCTGTTTTTT
CDR3aa: CASKGTGELFF

abundance: NA
d_gene: NA
v_gene: TRBV7-9
j_gene: TRBJ2-7
CDR3nt: TGTGCCAGCAGCTTAGGAATAGCACGGGGTCTCGACGAGCAGTACTTC
CDR3aa: CASSLGIARGLDEQYF

abundance: NA
d_gene: NA
v_gene: TRBV30
j_gene: TRBJ2-5
CDR3nt: TGTGCCTTAAGCCAAGGGAGGGAGACCCAGTACTTC
CDR3aa: CALSQGRETQYF

abundance: once
d_gene: TRBD1
v_gene: TRBV18
j_gene: TRBJ2-7
CDR3nt: TGTGCCAGCTCCGAGGGACAGGGAGCCTACGAGCAGTACTTC
CDR3aa: CASSEGQGAYEQYF

abundance: NA
d_gene: NA
v_gene: TRBV5-5
j_gene: TRBJ2-7
CDR3nt: TGTGCCAGCAGCTTCGAGGTTCTTTACGAGCAGTACTTC
CDR3aa: CASSFEVLYEQYF

abundance: NA
d_gene: TRBD2
v_gene: TRBV18
j_gene: TRBJ2-1
CDR3nt: TGTGCCAGCTCACCCACTGCTAGCGGTTCCTACAATGAGCAGTTCTTC
CDR3aa: CASSPTASGSYNEQFF

abundance: few
d_gene: TRBD2
v_gene: TRBV6-1
j_gene: TRBJ2-5
CDR3nt: TGTGCCAGCAGCTCGACTAGCGGGGGCCAAGAGACCCAGTACTTC
CDR3aa: CASSSTSGGQETQYF

abundance: NA
d_gene: NA
v_gene: TRBV2
j_gene: TRBJ1-1
CDR3nt: TGTGCCAGGGGGACACTCACGGCGAACACTGAAGCTTTCTTT
CDR3aa: CARGTLTANTEAFF

abundance: NA
d_gene: TRBD1
v_gene: TRBV9
j_gene: TRBJ1-5
CDR3nt: TGTGCCAGCAGCGGAGGGACAGGGAATTATCAGCCCCAGCATTTT
CDR3aa: CASSGGTGNYQPQHF

abundance: NA
d_gene: TRBD2
v_gene: TRBV6-1
j_gene: TRBJ2-3
CDR3nt: TGTGCCAGCAGTGACTGGCGGGGGGCCTGGGGAGATACGCAGTATTTT
CDR3aa: CASSDWRGAWGDTQYF

abundance: NA
d_gene: TRBD1
v_gene: TRBV2
j_gene: TRBJ1-4
CDR3nt: TGTGCCAGCAGCGGACAGGGGTATGAAAAACTGTTTTTT
CDR3aa: CASSGQGYEKLFF

abundance: NA
d_gene: NA
v_gene: TRBV7-3
j_gene: TRBJ1-3
CDR3nt: TGTGCCAGCAGCTTGTTATCTGGAAACACCATATATTTT
CDR3aa: CASSLLSGNTIYF

abundance: NA
d_gene: TRBD1
v_gene: TRBV6-1
j_gene: TRBJ2-1
CDR3nt: TGTGCCAGCAGTGCCGACGGGACAGGGGGCCAAGGTGAGCAGTTCTTC
CDR3aa: CASSADGTGGQGEQFF

abundance: NA
d_gene: NA
v_gene: TRBV7-8
j_gene: TRBJ1-5
CDR3nt: TGTGCCAGCAGCCCAAGGGAGTCCCTTACCACGGCCCAGCATTTT
CDR3aa: CASSPRESLTTAQHF

abundance: NA
d_gene: TRBD1
v_gene: TRBV7-8
j_gene: TRBJ1-5
CDR3nt: TGTGCCAGCAGCTTAGCAGGGGGACAGGGGGCGGATCAGCCCCAGCATTTT
CDR3aa: CASSLAGGQGADQPQHF